Sequencing of this T cell receptor (beta chain) was carried out in a study of cytomegalovirus exposure and HLA in healthy donors. Study-level points and caveats: It was confirmed in vitro that a few of the CMV-associated chains were specific for CMV antigens.

Profiled with immunoSEQ multiplex PCR; TCRdb holds only in-frame clones, not every one. The sample lists 95,000 to 150,000 clones; approximately 87% were seen once. With respect to this clone: The antigen remains undetermined.

The receptor's source is a woman aged 25 to 45 in good health and CMV-seronegative. The sequenced sample was PBMCs.

Here the CDR3 reads CASSLDAATGELFF. Written as DNA, the CDR3 is TGTGCCAGCAGCTTAGACGCGGCCACCGGGGAGCTGTTTTTT. The rearrangement uses TRBV7-2 and TRBJ2-2; no firm D call. V was trimmed by 1 base and J by 4 bases, leaving 7 bases between them. The CDR3 contains 14 residues. In germline, CDR1 is SGHTA, CDR2 FQGNSA.